This paragraph reports one TCR beta chain. The sample comes from a study of blood T cell repertoires in COVID-19. The method was immunoSEQ multiplex PCR; TCRdb's version includes in-frame clones alone and lacks a portion of them. The sample yields around 49,000 clones, roughly four fifths seen once. Between the trimmed V and J ends, which lost 3 bases and 3 bases, there was a span of 8 bases. Germline assignment: CDR1 SNHLY and CDR2 FYNNEI. This CDR3 contains 14 residues. The clonotype was recovered from a woman aged 60-75 years with acute or convalescent COVID-19. The V and J genes are TRBV2 and TRBJ1-4, with unresolved D. The sample taken for sequencing was peripheral blood. CDR3 protein: CASSDGQANEKLFF. The DNA of the CDR3 is TGTGCCAGCAGTGACGGTCAAGCTAATGAAAAACTGTTTTTT. The entire variable domain, with the rest obtained from reference TRBV2 and TRBJ1-4, is as follows: EPEVTQTPSHQVTQMGQEVILRCVPISNHLYFYWYRQILGQKVEFLVSFYNNEISEKSEIFDDQFSVERPDGSNFTLKIRSTKLEDSAMYFCASSDGQANEKLFFGSGTQLSVL.